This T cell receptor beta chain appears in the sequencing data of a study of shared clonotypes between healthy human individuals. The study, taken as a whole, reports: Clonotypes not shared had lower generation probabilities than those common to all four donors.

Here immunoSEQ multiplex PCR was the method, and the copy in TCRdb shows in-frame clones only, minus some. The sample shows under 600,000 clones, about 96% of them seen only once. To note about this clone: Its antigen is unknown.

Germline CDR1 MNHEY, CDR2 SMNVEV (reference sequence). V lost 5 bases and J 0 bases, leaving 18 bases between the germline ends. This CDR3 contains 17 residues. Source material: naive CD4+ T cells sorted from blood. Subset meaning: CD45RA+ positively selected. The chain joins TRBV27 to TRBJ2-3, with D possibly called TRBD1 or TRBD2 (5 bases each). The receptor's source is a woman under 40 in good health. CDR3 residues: CASSRQRGILSTDTQYF. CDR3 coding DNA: TGTGCCAGCAGTCGGCAGAGGGGTATCCTCAGCACAGATACGCAGTATTTT.